This T cell receptor beta chain was found in a study of blood T cell repertoires in COVID-19. CDR3 length equals 20 residues. Trimming at V came to 2 bases and at J to 3 bases, leaving 12 bases not matched to a gene. Germline V gene lookup returns CDR1 WSHSY and CDR2 SAAADI. Original analysis: Reference gene primer amplification in the assay estimated nucleated cell counts. The protocol was immunoSEQ multiplex PCR, while the TCRdb copy is restricted to in-frame clones and leaves out a portion. V, J and clone size derive from that table, while D and trimming were established from the DNA sequence. The sample contains around 39,000 clones, roughly 85% of which appear only once.

The clonotype was recovered from a man in his forties or fifties with active COVID-19. The specimen was peripheral blood. This sequence joins TRBV10-2 and TRBJ2-3; 15 nucleotides match TRBD2. The DNA of the CDR3 is TGCGCCAGCAGTGAGGGACTAGCGGGAGGGCCTGGGGTCGCGACAGATACGCAGTATTTT. It specifies CASSEGLAGGPGVATDTQYF.